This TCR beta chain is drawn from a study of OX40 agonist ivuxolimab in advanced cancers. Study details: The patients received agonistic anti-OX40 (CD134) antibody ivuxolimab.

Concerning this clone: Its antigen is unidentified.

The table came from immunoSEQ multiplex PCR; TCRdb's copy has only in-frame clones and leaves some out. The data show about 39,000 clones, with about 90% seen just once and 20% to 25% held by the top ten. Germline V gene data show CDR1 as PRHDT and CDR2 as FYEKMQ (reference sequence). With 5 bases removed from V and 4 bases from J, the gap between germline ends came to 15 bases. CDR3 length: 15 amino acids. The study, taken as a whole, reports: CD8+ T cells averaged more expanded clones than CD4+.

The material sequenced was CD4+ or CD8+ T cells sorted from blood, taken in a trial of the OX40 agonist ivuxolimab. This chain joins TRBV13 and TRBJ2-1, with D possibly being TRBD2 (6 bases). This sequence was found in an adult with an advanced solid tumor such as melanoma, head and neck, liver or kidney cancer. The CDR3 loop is CASSPSQAGYNEQFF. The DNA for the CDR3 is TGTGCCAGCAGCCCCTCACAGGCGGGATACAATGAGCAGTTCTTC. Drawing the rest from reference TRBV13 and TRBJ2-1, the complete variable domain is AAGVIQSPRHLIKEKRETATLKCYPIPRHDTVYWYQQGPGQDPQFLISFYEKMQSDKGSIPDRFSAQQFSDYHSELNMSSLELGDSALYFCASSPSQAGYNEQFFGPGTRLTVL.